The 26 T cell receptor beta chains in this list originate from one sample, sequenced in a study of blood T cell repertoires in COVID-19. TCRdb keeps only in-frame clones here, not all; method: immunoSEQ multiplex PCR. The sample holds about 87,000 clones, roughly 87% seen once. The sample taken for sequencing was peripheral blood. All receptors derive from a woman over 75 with active COVID-19.

The chain is built from TRBV18 and TRBJ2-3; 15 bases match TRBD2. V trimming: 10 bases; J trimming: 7 bases; junction bases outside the gene matches: 12. CDR1 is KGHSH and CDR2 is LQKENI in the germline V gene. The CDR3 loop spans 16 amino acids. The CDR3 reads CATLSPGLAGGNTQYF. The DNA of the CDR3 is TGTGCCACCCTTTCACCGGGACTAGCGGGAGGAAATACGCAGTATTTT.

The chain couples TRBV9 to TRBJ1-2; a weak D match, TRBD1 (5 bases). The CDR3 has 15 residues. Per germline, CDR1 SGDLS and CDR2 YYNGEE. Trimming left V 2 bases short and J 4 bases short, with 15 bases between. CDR3 sequence: CASSVHPRGVYGYTF. In DNA form, the CDR3 reads TGTGCCAGCAGCGTCCACCCTCGGGGGGTCTATGGCTACACCTTC.

The chain uses TRBV27 and TRBJ1-6; tentative D call: TRBD1 (6 bases). V lost 6 bases and J 9 bases, leaving 27 bases between the germline ends. Germline CDR1 is MNHEY and CDR2 is SMNVEV (reference sequence). The length of the CDR3 is 18 residues. This CDR3 reads CASSPTRGHLGRRSPLHF. The DNA for the CDR3 is TGTGCCAGCAGCCCGACAAGGGGACATTTGGGACGCCGTTCACCCCTCCACTTT.

In its sample, this clone was seen once. This rearrangement joins TRBV9 to TRBJ2-1; the match to TRBD1 covers 8 bases. This CDR3 is built from 15 residues. Germline assignment: CDR1 SGDLS and CDR2 YYNGEE. V lost 1 base to trimming and J lost 2 bases; unmatched junction nucleotides: 2. The CDR3 region is CASSVSGQAYNEQFF. The CDR3 DNA reads TGTGCCAGCAGCGTATCGGGACAGGCCTACAATGAGCAGTTCTTC.

The chain combines TRBV11-2 with TRBJ1-2; 7 nucleotides align to TRBD1. The CDR3 loop spans 15 amino acids. Trimming cost V 1 base and J 3 bases; bases outside gene matches: 5. Germline V gives CDR1 SGHAT, CDR2 FQNNGV. CDR3 region: CASSLGVGTDYGYTF. CDR3 nucleotide sequence: TGTGCCAGCAGCTTAGGGGTGGGGACAGACTATGGCTACACCTTC.

The V call is TRBV29-1, the J call TRBJ2-7, with D maybe TRBD1 (6 bases). The length of the CDR3 is 14 residues. CDR1 is SQVTM and CDR2 is ANQGSEA in the germline V gene. Trimming cost V 6 bases and J 7 bases, with 22 bases left between them. CDR3 residues: CSVQMRGTLWEQYF. Written as DNA, the CDR3 is TGCAGCGTCCAGATGAGGGGGACGCTCTGGGAGCAGTACTTC.

The chain couples TRBV5-1 to TRBJ1-2, with D perhaps matching TRBD1 (5 bases). This CDR3 spans 17 amino acids. Germline loops: CDR1 SGHRS, CDR2 YFSETQ. Trimming pared 0 bases from V and 8 bases from J, leaving 23 bases between. CDR3 region: CASSLALSGQGIGGYTF. In DNA, the CDR3 is TGCGCCAGCAGCTTGGCGTTGTCCGGCCAGGGAATCGGGGGCTACACCTTC.

The V and J genes are TRBV4-1 and TRBJ2-7; TRBD2 matches 7 bases. V trimming: 1 base; J trimming: 2 bases; junction bases outside the gene matches: 17. CDR3 length equals 19 residues. From germline, CDR1 is MGHRA and CDR2 YSYEKL. The CDR3 coding sequence is TGCGCCAGCAGCCAAGTCGGCGGTCGGTCGCGCGGGAGACCCTACGAGCAGTACTTC. Amino acid sequence: CASSQVGGRSRGRPYEQYF.

This clone was counted a single time. The chain is built from TRBV7-3 and TRBJ1-1; 7 bases agree with TRBD1. Germline V gene lookup returns CDR1 SGHTA and CDR2 FQGTGA. CDR3 size: 14 residues. Unmatched junction bases numbered 6, after V lost 5 bases and J lost 3 bases. The CDR3 nucleotides read TGTGCCAGCAGCCCGACAGGGTGGGACACTGAAGCTTTCTTT. Residues: CASSPTGWDTEAFF. Based on the CDR3 plus reference TRBV7-3 and TRBJ1-1, the full variable domain is GAGVSQTPSNKVTEKGKYVELRCDPISGHTALYWYRQSLGQGPEFLIYFQGTGAADDSGLPNDRFFAVRPEGSVSTLKIQRTERGDSAVYLCASSPTGWDTEAFFGQGTRLTVV.

The chain joins TRBV19 to TRBJ2-1, with D maybe TRBD2 (6 bases). The CDR3 runs 14 residues. Trimming removed 3 bases from V and 0 bases from J, with 6 bases in between. From germline, CDR1 is LNHDA and CDR2 SQIVND (reference sequence). CDR3 sequence reads: CASSIGGSYNEQFF. CDR3 coding DNA: TGTGCCAGTAGTATCGGGGGCTCCTACAATGAGCAGTTCTTC.

The chain recombines TRBV6-5 with TRBJ2-7, with TRBD2 matching 13 bases. J lost 6 bases, V lost 3 bases, and 8 bases had no gene match. This CDR3 is 16 amino acids long. Looked up from germline, CDR1 is MNHEY and CDR2 is SVGAGI. CDR3 protein: CASSYSGTSGTVEQYF. The CDR3 DNA reads TGTGCCAGCAGTTATTCCGGGACTAGCGGGACAGTCGAGCAGTACTTC.

The chain employs TRBV7-2 and TRBJ1-1; D is perhaps TRBD1 (6 bases). From germline, CDR1 is SGHTA and CDR2 FQGNSA. The CDR3 totals 13 residues. V lost 5 bases and J lost 9, with 16 bases in between. In DNA, the CDR3 is TGTGCCAGCAGCCTCCGACAGGAGGATAAAGCTTTCTTT. It specifies CASSLRQEDKAFF. The full variable domain, in which reference TRBV7-2 and TRBJ1-1 provide the parts outside the CDR3, is GAGVSQSPSNKVTEKGKDVELRCDPISGHTALYWYRQSLGQGLEFLIYFQGNSAPDKSGLPSDRFSAERTGGSVSTLTIQRTQQEDSAVYLCASSLRQEDKAFFGQGTRLTVV.

This chain joins TRBV6-1 and TRBJ1-2; D gene uncertain. Germline CDR1 MNHNS, CDR2 SASEGT. V was trimmed by 3 bases and J by 3 bases, leaving 11 bases between them. This CDR3 spans 14 amino acids. CDR3 sequence reads: CASSERGVDYGYTF. For the CDR3, the DNA is TGTGCCAGCAGTGAGCGCGGGGTAGACTATGGCTACACCTTC.

The rearrangement uses TRBV11-2 and TRBJ2-7, with TRBD1 matching 9 bases. The CDR3 length is 14 residues. Germline-derived CDR1 and CDR2 are SGHAT and FQNNGV. After removal of 3 bases from V and 3 bases from J, the junction contained 3 bases not matched to a gene. CDR3 DNA sequence: TGTGCCAGCAGCTTCCGACAGGGGGTCTACGAGCAGTACTTC. Amino acid sequence: CASSFRQGVYEQYF.

This chain joins TRBV11-2 and TRBJ2-7, with D maybe TRBD1 (5 bases). With 5 bases removed from V and 3 bases from J, the gap between germline ends came to 17 bases. The CDR3 is 15 amino acids. Germline V gives CDR1 SGHAT, CDR2 FQNNGV. In nucleotides, the CDR3 is TGTGCCAGCAGCCCGTCCATCAGGGTAGGCTACGAGCAGTACTTC. Translating gives CASSPSIRVGYEQYF.

The J gene is TRBJ1-5, the V gene TRBV27; the match to TRBD1 covers 9 bases. V lost 5 bases and J lost 0; bases outside the gene matches: 5. CDR3 length: 16 residues. The V gene's germline CDR1 is MNHEY and CDR2 SMNVEV (reference sequence). The CDR3 region is CASSPRTGASNQPQHF. The CDR3 DNA sequence: TGTGCCAGCAGTCCCAGGACAGGGGCTAGCAATCAGCCCCAGCATTTT.

The rearrangement joins TRBV3-1 (or the pseudogene TRBV3-2) to TRBJ2-7, with TRBD2 identical over 12 bases. V was pared by 2 bases and J by 0 bases, with 11 bases of the junction left unmatched. CDR1 is LGHDT and CDR2 is YNNKEL in the germline V gene (reference sequence). This CDR3 is 19 amino acids long. This CDR3 is CASSQNGLAGGRFSYEQYF. The CDR3 DNA sequence: TGTGCCAGCAGCCAAAACGGGCTAGCGGGAGGGCGGTTCTCCTACGAGCAGTACTTC.

The rearrangement uses TRBV5-1 and TRBJ2-2, with D perhaps TRBD1 (5 bases). Trimming left V 1 base short and J 2 bases short, with 9 bases between. CDR3 length equals 15 residues. Looked up from germline, CDR1 is SGHRS and CDR2 is YFSETQ. CDR3 amino acids: CASSLYQGNTGELFF. Written as DNA, the CDR3 is TGCGCCAGCAGCTTGTACCAGGGTAACACCGGGGAGCTGTTTTTT.

The chain has TRBV3-1 (or the pseudogene TRBV3-2) and TRBJ1-5; D not resolved. Gene TRBJ2-3 matches the end of the DNA better, so the J call may be wrong. Per germline, CDR1 LGHDT and CDR2 YNNKEL (reference sequence). This CDR3 contains 23 residues. CDR3 sequence (DNA): TGTGCCAGCAGCCAAGGGGTCGTTTCGTCCGGTACCGACAAACCCGTAAGCAATCAGCCCCAGTATTTT. Protein: CASSQGVVSSGTDKPVSNQPQYF.

The CDR3 DNA sequence: TGTGCCAGCAGTGCGACAGGAATGACAGAAGCTTTCTTT. Translation gives CASSATGMTEAFF. J is TRBJ1-1 and V is TRBV12-3 or TRBV12-4, with D possibly being TRBD1 (6 bases). V was cut by 5 bases and J by 8 bases, with 15 bases left in between. CDR3 size: 13 residues.

This clone was counted only a few times. This sequence joins TRBV11-2 and TRBJ1-4; D is unclear. CDR1 and CDR2 from the germline V gene are SGHAT and FQNNGV. Trimming took 6 bases from V and 8 from J, leaving 13 bases between them. The CDR3 extends over 13 amino acids. CDR3 in amino acids: CASRRASLEKLFF. The CDR3 nucleotides read TGTGCCAGCAGGAGGGCTAGTCTCGAAAAACTGTTTTTT. The variable domain in full, completed from reference TRBV11-2 and TRBJ1-4, reads EAGVAQSPRYKIIEKRQSVAFWCNPISGHATLYWYQQILGQGPKLLIQFQNNGVVDDSQLPKDRFSAERLKGVDSTLKIQPAKLEDSAVYLCASRRASLEKLFFGSGTQLSVL.

V gene TRBV5-1 combines with J gene TRBJ2-1; 8 nucleotides line up with TRBD1. Germline lookup yields CDR1 SGHRS and CDR2 YFSETQ. The CDR3 sequence is 13 residues long. Unmatched junction bases numbered 3, after V lost 4 bases and J lost 6 bases. This chain's CDR3 is CASSKGQANEQFF. The CDR3 DNA sequence: TGCGCCAGCAGCAAGGGACAGGCCAATGAGCAGTTCTTC.

On this clone: The germline gene is not matched at one end of the junction; a read error may be the cause. This rearrangement joins TRBV28 to TRBJ2-1, with 9 bases that match TRBD2. This CDR3 comprises 13 residues. Germline-derived CDR1 and CDR2 are MDHEN and SYDVKM. The DNA for the CDR3 is TGTGCCAGCAGCACTCCGGGACTAGCAACCCCCATCTTC. Translation gives CASSTPGLATPIF.

The chain recombines TRBV12-3 or TRBV12-4 with TRBJ2-7, with unresolved D. The CDR3 contains 12 residues. V lost 1 base and J 2 bases, leaving 3 bases between the germline ends. In nucleotides, the CDR3 is TGTGCCAGCAGTTTAGATACCTACGAGCAGTACTTC. Translated, it gives CASSLDTYEQYF.

The rearrangement links TRBV11-3 to TRBJ2-5, with 8 bases fitting TRBD1. V lost 1 base, J lost 2 bases, and 6 bases stayed unmatched. The CDR3 spans 16 residues. Germline V gene sequence: CDR1 SGHNT, CDR2 YENEEA. CDR3 amino acids: CASSLAGGTGQETQYF. CDR3 bases: TGTGCCAGCAGCTTAGCAGGAGGGACAGGTCAAGAGACCCAGTACTTC.

The chain joins TRBV10-3 to TRBJ2-1; 7 bases fit TRBD1. From germline, CDR1 is ENHRY and CDR2 SYGVKD. This CDR3 has 15 amino acids. V lost 4 bases, J lost 2 bases, and 5 bases stayed unmatched. The CDR3 spells CAISVTGATYNEQFF. CDR3 coding DNA: TGTGCCATCAGTGTTACAGGGGCAACCTACAATGAGCAGTTCTTC.